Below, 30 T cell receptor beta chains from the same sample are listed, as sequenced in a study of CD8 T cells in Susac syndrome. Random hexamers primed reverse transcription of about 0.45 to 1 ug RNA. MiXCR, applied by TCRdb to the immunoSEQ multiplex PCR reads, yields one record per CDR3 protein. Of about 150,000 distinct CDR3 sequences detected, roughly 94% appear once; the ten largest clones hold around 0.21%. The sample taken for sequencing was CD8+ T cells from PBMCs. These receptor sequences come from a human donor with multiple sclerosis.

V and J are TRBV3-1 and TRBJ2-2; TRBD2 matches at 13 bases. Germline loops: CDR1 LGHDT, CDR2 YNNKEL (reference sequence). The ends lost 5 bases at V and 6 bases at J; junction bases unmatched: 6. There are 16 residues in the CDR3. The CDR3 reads CASSTTSGGAPGELFF. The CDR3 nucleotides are TGTGCCAGCAGCACTACTAGCGGGGGGGCCCCCGGGGAGCTGTTTTTT.

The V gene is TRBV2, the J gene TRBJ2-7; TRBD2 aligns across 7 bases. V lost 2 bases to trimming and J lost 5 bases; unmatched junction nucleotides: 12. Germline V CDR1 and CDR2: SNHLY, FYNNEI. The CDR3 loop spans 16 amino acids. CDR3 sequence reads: CASSEYLAGEDDEQYF. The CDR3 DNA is TGTGCCAGCAGTGAATATCTCGCGGGGGAAGACGACGAGCAGTACTTC.

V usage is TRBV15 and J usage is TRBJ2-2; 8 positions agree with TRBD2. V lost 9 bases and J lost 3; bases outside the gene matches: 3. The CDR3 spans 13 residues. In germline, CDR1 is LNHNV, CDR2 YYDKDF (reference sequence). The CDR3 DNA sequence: TGTGCCACATCGCGGGAGGACACCGGGGAGCTGTTTTTT. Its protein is CATSREDTGELFF.

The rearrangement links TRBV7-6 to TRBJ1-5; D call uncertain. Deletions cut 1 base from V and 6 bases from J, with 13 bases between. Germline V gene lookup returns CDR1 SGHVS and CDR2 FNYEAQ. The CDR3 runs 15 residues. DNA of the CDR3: TGTGCCAGCAGCTTAGTAGCAGGAACGGGTCAGCCCCAGCATTTT. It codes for CASSLVAGTGQPQHF.

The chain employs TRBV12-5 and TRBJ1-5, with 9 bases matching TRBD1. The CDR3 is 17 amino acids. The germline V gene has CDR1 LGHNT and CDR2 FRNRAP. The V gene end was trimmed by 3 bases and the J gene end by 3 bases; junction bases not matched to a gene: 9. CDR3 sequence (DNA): TGTGCTAGTGGTTTTCTGGGCGGGACAGGGTTCAATCAGCCCCAGCATTTT. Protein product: CASGFLGGTGFNQPQHF.

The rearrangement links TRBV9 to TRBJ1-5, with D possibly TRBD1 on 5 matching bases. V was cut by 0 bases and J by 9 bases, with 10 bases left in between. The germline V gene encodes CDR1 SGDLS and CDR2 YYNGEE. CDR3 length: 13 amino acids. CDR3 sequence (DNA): TGTGCCAGCAGCGTAGGAAAGGGGTCGCCCCAGCATTTT. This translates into CASSVGKGSPQHF.

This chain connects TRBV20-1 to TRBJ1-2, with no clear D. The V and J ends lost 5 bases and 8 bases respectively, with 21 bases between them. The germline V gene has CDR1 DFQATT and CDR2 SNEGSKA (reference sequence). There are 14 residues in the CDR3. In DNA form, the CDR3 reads TGCAGTGCTCACTCGGGATTGGTTGTGGGAGGCTACACCTTC. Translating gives CSAHSGLVVGGYTF.

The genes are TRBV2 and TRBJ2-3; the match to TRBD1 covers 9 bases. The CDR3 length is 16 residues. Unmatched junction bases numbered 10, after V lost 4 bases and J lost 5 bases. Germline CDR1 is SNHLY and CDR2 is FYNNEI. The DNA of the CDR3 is TGTGCCAGCAGTGTAAGGGGGACAGGGTGGAGAGATACGCAGTATTTT. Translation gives CASSVRGTGWRDTQYF.

For the CDR3, the DNA is TGCAGCGTTGTCTCCCCCTTGGATCGTCAGGAGTACTTC. Its protein product is CSVVSPLDRQEYF. The chain is built from TRBV29-1 and TRBJ2-7; D is ambiguous. V lost 4 bases and J 11 bases, leaving 21 bases between the germline ends. The CDR3 extends over 13 amino acids. Germline V gene lookup returns CDR1 SQVTM and CDR2 ANQGSEA.

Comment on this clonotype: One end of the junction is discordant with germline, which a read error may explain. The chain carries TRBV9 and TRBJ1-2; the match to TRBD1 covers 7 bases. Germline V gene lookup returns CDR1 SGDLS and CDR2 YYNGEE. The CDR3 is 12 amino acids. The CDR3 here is CASSPRTGQRFF. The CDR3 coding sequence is TGTGCCAGCAGCCCTCGGACAGGTCAAAGATTTTTC.

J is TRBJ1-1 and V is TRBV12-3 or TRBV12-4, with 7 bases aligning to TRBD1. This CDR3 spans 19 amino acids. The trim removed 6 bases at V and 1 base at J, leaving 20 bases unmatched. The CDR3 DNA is TGTGCCAGCAGGTCGAAGGGCCAGGGGGTCGCTCGAACGAACACTGAAGCTTTCTTT. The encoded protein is CASRSKGQGVARTNTEAFF.

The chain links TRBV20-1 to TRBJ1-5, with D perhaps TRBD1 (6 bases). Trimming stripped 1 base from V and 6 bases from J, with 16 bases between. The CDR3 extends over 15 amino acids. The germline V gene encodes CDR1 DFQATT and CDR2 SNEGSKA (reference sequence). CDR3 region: CSARVGGRRGQPQHF. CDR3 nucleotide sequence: TGCAGTGCTAGAGTAGGGGGGCGGAGGGGTCAGCCCCAGCATTTT.

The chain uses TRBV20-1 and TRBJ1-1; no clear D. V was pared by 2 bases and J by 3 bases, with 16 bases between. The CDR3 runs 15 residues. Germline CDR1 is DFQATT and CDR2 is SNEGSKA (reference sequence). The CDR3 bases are TGCAGTGCTAGAAGTGGCTTCTGGGCGGACACTGAAGCTTTCTTT. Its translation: CSARSGFWADTEAFF.

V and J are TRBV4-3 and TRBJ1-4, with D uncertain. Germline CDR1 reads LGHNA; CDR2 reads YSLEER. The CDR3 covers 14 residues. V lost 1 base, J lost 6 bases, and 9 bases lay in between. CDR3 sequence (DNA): TGCGCCAGCAGCCAAGGAACCTATTATGAAAAACTGTTTTTT. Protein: CASSQGTYYEKLFF.

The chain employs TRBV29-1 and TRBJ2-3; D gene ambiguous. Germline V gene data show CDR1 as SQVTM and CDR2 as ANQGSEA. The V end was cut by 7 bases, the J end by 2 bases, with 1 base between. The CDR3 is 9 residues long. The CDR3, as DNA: TGCAGCGACACAGATACGCAGTATTTT. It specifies CSDTDTQYF.

The DNA of the CDR3 is TGTGCCAGCAGCTTAGGGCAGGGGGCTAATCAGCCCCAGCATTTT. Residues: CASSLGQGANQPQHF. The V call is TRBV11-2, the J call TRBJ1-5; TRBD1 matches at 8 bases. This CDR3 has 15 residues. Germline assignment: CDR1 SGHAT and CDR2 FQNNGV. The V and J ends lost 1 base and 4 bases, in that order; junction bases with no gene match: 3.

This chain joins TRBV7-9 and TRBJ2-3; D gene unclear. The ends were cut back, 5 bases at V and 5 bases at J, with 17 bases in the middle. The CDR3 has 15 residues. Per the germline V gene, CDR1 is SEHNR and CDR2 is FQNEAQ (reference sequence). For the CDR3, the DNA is TGTGCCAGCAGCCCCCTAGTTTACGAGTTAGATACGCAGTATTTT. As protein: CASSPLVYELDTQYF.

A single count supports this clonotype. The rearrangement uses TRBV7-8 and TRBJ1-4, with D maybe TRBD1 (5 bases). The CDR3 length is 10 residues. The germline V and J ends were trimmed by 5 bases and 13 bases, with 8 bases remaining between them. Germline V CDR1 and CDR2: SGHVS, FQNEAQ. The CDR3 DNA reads TGTGCCAGCAGCCGGGGGGGACTGTTTTTT. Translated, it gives CASSRGGLFF.

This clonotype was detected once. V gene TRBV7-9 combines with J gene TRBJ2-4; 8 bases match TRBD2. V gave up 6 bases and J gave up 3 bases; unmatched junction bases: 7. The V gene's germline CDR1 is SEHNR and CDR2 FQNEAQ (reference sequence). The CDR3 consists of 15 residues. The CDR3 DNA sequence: TGTGCCAGCAGTCCTCCCCGGGGGGGCAAAAACATTCAGTACTTC. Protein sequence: CASSPPRGGKNIQYF.

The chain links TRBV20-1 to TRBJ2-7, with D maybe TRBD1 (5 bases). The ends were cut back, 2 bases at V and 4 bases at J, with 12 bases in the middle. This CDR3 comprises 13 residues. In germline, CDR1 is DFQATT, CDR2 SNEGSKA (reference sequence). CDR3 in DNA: TGCAGTGCTAGATCAGGGTCTGTTTACGAGCAGTACTTC. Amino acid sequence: CSARSGSVYEQYF.

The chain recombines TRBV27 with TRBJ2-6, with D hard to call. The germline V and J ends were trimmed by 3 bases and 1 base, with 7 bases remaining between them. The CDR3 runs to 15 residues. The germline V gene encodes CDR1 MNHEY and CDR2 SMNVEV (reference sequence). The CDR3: CASSFWFSGANVLTF. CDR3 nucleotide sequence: TGTGCCAGCAGTTTTTGGTTTTCTGGGGCCAACGTCCTGACTTTC.

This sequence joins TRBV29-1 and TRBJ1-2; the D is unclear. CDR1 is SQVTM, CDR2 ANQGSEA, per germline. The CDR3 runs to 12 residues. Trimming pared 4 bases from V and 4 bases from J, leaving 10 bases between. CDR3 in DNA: TGCAGCGTTGTACTTCCAAGCTATGGCTACACCTTC. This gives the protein CSVVLPSYGYTF. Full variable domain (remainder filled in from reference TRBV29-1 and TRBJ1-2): SAVISQKPSRDICQRGTSLTIQCQVDSQVTMMFWYRQQPGQSLTLIATANQGSEATYESGFVIDKFPISRPNLTFSTLTVSNMSPEDSSIYLCSVVLPSYGYTFGSGTRLTVV.

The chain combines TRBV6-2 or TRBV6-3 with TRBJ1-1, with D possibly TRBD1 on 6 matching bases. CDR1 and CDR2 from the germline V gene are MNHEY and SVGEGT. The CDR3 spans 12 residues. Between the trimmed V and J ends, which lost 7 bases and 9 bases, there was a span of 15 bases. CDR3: CASIQRGKKAFF. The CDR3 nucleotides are TGTGCCAGCATCCAGAGGGGGAAGAAAGCTTTCTTT.

CDR3 in DNA: TGTGCCTGGAGTCCCTTGAGGGGAGAAGCTTTCTTT. This gives the protein CAWSPLRGEAFF. V is TRBV30 and J is TRBJ1-1, with a tentative D call TRBD1 (5 bases). With 2 bases removed from V and 8 bases from J, the gap between germline ends came to 12 bases. Germline V gives CDR1 GTSNPN, CDR2 SVGIG (reference sequence). The CDR3 has 12 amino acids.

The CDR3, as DNA: TGTGCCAGCAGCTTAGGTGGGAGGATAAACTATGGCTACACCTTC. Translation gives CASSLGGRINYGYTF. The chain combines TRBV7-2 with TRBJ1-2; D unclear. The CDR3 length is 15 residues. Germline V gives CDR1 SGHTA, CDR2 FQGNSA. Trimming took off 1 base at V and 2 bases at J, with 11 bases between the two ends.

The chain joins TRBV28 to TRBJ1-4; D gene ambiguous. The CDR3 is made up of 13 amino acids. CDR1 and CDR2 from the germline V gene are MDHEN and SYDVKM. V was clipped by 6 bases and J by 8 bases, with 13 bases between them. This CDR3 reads CASRPRSLEKLFF. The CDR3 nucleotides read TGTGCCAGCAGGCCCAGGTCGTTGGAAAAACTGTTTTTT.

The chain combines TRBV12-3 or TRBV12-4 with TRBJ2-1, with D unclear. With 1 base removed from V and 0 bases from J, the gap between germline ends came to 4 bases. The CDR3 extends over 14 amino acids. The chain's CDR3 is CASSLDSSYNEQFF. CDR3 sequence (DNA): TGTGCCAGCAGTTTAGATAGCTCCTACAATGAGCAGTTCTTC.

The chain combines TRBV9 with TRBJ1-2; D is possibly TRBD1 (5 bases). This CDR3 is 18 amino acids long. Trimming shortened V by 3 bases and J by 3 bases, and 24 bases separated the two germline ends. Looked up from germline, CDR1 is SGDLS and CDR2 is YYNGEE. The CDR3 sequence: CASSAPVPEDGTYYGYTF. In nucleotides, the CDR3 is TGTGCCAGCAGCGCACCAGTCCCAGAAGACGGGACCTACTATGGCTACACCTTC.

In nucleotides, the CDR3 is TGTGCCAGCGGAGATTCCGGGACAGGGAACTACGAGCAGTACTTC. This codes for CASGDSGTGNYEQYF. The chain uses TRBV4-2 and TRBJ2-7; 9 bases map to TRBD1. Germline loops: CDR1 LGHNA, CDR2 YNFKEQ. Losses at the gene ends were 8 bases for V and 3 bases for J; bases not matched to a gene: 11. This CDR3 spans 15 amino acids.

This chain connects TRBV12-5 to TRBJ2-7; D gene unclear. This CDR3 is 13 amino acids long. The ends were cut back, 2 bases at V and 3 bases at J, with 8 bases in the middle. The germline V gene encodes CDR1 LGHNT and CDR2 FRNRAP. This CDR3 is CASGLQADYEQYF. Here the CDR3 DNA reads TGTGCTAGTGGTTTGCAGGCAGACTACGAGCAGTACTTC.